The entry that follows covers one T cell receptor beta chain sequence. The data originate from a study of T cell changes during pregnancy in multiple sclerosis. V was clipped by 6 bases and J by 0 bases; unmatched bases: 12. The CDR3 has 18 residues. Germline V CDR1 and CDR2: KGHSH, LQKENI. The assay was immunoSEQ multiplex PCR, and TCRdb's table has in-frame clones only and misses some. The table records 25,000 to 30,000 clones, around 86% of them present only once. This TCR came from a female donor in good health, enrolled as a control in a pregnancy study. The chain employs TRBV18 and TRBJ2-3; 10 nucleotides align to TRBD2. The sequencing used CD4+ T cells from peripheral blood mononuclear cells, collected in the first trimester of pregnancy. The CDR3 DNA sequence: TGTGCCAGCTCGCGAGCTAGCGGGGGAGTCTCTAGCACAGATACGCAGTATTTT. It translates to CASSRASGGVSSTDTQYF.